This passage covers 32 T cell receptor beta chains from one sample sequenced in a study of patients and donors after allogeneic stem cell transplantation (dated by TCRdb to about 2020). The receptor library was made with RT-PCR. The instrument given in TCRdb is NextSeq 550. In TCRdb, the public reads were trimmed at Q25 with fastp and aligned with MiXCR, with productive beta chains retained. Every entry covers one CDR3 protein and lists the most common genes and DNA from its rows. The sample table records about a million distinct CDR3 sequences; approximately 19% of these occur just once. The ten biggest clones cover under 6.5% of the sample. Sequenced material: blood, either unsorted or a sorted T cell fraction (not recorded which). The receptor source for this set is a human donor who was either an allogeneic HSCT recipient or a stem cell or donor lymphocyte infusion donor (not recorded which). It is not recorded whose cells these are; they may come from a transplant donor.

Of note for this clonotype: The junction departs from the called germline gene at one end, perhaps through a read error. The chain couples TRBV12-3 or TRBV12-4 to TRBJ2-7; no firm D call. This CDR3 is built from 13 residues. The CDR3 reads CASSPQFGYEQHF. DNA of the CDR3: TGTGCCAGCAGTCCCCAATTTGGATACGAGCAGCACTTC.

The chain uses TRBV24-1 and TRBJ2-3; 9 positions match TRBD2. V shed 4 bases and J 1 base; nucleotides not matched to a gene: 5. In germline, CDR1 is KGHDR, CDR2 SFDVKD. This CDR3 region has 16 residues. Here the CDR3 DNA reads TGTGCCACCAGTGACAAGACTAGCGGAGGCACAGATACGCAGTATTTT. It encodes CATSDKTSGGTDTQYF.

J is TRBJ2-1 and V is TRBV29-1, with 8 bases identical to TRBD2. This CDR3 has 13 residues. The V and J ends lost 4 bases and 3 bases, in that order; junction bases with no gene match: 2. Germline V gene lookup returns CDR1 SQVTM and CDR2 ANQGSEA. The CDR3 is CSVGGGLYNEQFF. The DNA of the CDR3 is TGCAGCGTTGGCGGGGGGCTCTACAATGAGCAGTTCTTC.

This clonotype came up a few times. This rearrangement joins TRBV12-3 or TRBV12-4 to TRBJ2-1; TRBD2 aligns across 8 bases. This CDR3 has 14 residues. J gave up 8 bases and V 8 bases, and 11 bases lay outside the gene matches. The CDR3 protein is CASREAGGIYEQFF. In nucleotides, the CDR3 is TGTGCCAGCCGCGAGGCGGGAGGAATCTATGAGCAGTTCTTC.

V gene TRBV29-1 combines with J gene TRBJ1-2, with D unresolved. V gave up 6 bases and J gave up 8 bases, with 13 bases separating them. The germline CDR1 and CDR2 sequences are SQVTM and ANQGSEA. The CDR3 totals 11 residues. The CDR3 nucleotides read TGCAGCGTCGCCAAATCGCGCGGCTACACCTTC. It is translated as CSVAKSRGYTF.

The V gene is TRBV2, the J gene TRBJ2-2; no clear D. The ends were cut back, 4 bases at V and 6 bases at J, with 9 bases in the middle. CDR3 length: 13 residues. Germline V gene sequence: CDR1 SNHLY, CDR2 FYNNEI. CDR3: CASSANFAGELFF. The CDR3 DNA follows: TGTGCCAGCAGTGCTAACTTTGCCGGGGAGCTGTTTTTT.

This clonotype was detected only a few times. V gene TRBV9 combines with J gene TRBJ1-3, with D uncertain. The CDR3 has 13 residues. Germline CDR1 SGDLS, CDR2 YYNGEE. V was pared by 4 bases and J by 6 bases, with 11 bases between. In DNA form, the CDR3 reads TGTGCCAGCAGCCTCGACAACCCAAACACCATATATTTT. As protein: CASSLDNPNTIYF.

This chain links TRBV7-2 with TRBJ2-3; D not resolved. The ends were cut back, 4 bases at V and 7 bases at J, with 12 bases in the middle. Germline V gene data show CDR1 as SGHTA and CDR2 as FQGNSA. The CDR3 consists of 13 residues. In DNA, the CDR3 is TGTGCCAGCAGCTCGACTGCCGCGTATACGCAGTATTTT. As protein: CASSSTAAYTQYF. Full variable domain (missing parts from reference TRBV7-2 and TRBJ2-3): GAGVSQSPSNKVTEKGKDVELRCDPISGHTALYWYRQSLGQGLEFLIYFQGNSAPDKSGLPSDRFSAERTGGSVSTLTIQRTQQEDSAVYLCASSSTAAYTQYFGPGTRLTVL.

In its sample, this clonotype was seen a few times. V gene TRBV6-5 combines with J gene TRBJ1-1; D is possibly TRBD1 (5 bases). Germline V gives CDR1 MNHEY, CDR2 SVGAGI. Trimming took 0 bases from V and 5 from J, leaving 13 bases between them. CDR3 length equals 15 residues. The CDR3 DNA is TGTGCCAGCAGTTACTCTCCAGGGTTGGGTACTGAAGCTTTCTTT. Its protein product is CASSYSPGLGTEAFF.

V usage is TRBV11-3 and J usage is TRBJ2-1; 9 positions agree with TRBD2. This CDR3 spans 14 amino acids. After removal of 5 bases from V and 10 bases from J, the junction contained 9 bases not matched to a gene. CDR1 and CDR2 from the germline V gene are SGHNT and YENEEA. Here the CDR3 DNA reads TGTGCCAGCAGCCCCCGGACTAGCGCCGGCGAGCAGTTCTTC. It is translated as CASSPRTSAGEQFF.

DNA of the CDR3: TGTGCCAGCAGCGTCCTAGCGGTTTACACAGATACGCAGTATTTT. Translation: CASSVLAVYTDTQYF. The chain uses TRBV9 and TRBJ2-3; TRBD2 matches at 7 bases. Germline CDR1 and CDR2: SGDLS and YYNGEE. After removal of 2 bases from V and 2 bases from J, the junction contained 5 bases not matched to a gene. The length of the CDR3 is 15 residues.

The V gene is TRBV7-6, the J gene TRBJ2-1, with no clear D. With 3 bases removed from V and 8 bases from J, the gap between germline ends came to 11 bases. Germline CDR1 and CDR2: SGHVS and FNYEAQ. The CDR3 totals 13 residues. The CDR3: CASSLVSTYEQFF. In DNA, the CDR3 is TGTGCCAGCAGCTTGGTTTCTACATATGAGCAGTTCTTC.

The chain has TRBV2 and TRBJ2-3; D gene unclear. V lost 4 bases to trimming and J lost 2 bases, with 10 bases between them. CDR3 length: 14 amino acids. CDR1 and CDR2 (germline): SNHLY, FYNNEI. In nucleotides, the CDR3 is TGTGCCAGCAGTGTAGGGCAGAACACAGATACGCAGTATTTT. It codes for CASSVGQNTDTQYF. The complete variable domain, with remaining parts taken from reference TRBV2 and TRBJ2-3, reads EPEVTQTPSHQVTQMGQEVILRCVPISNHLYFYWYRQILGQKVEFLVSFYNNEISEKSEIFDDQFSVERPDGSNFTLKIRSTKLEDSAMYFCASSVGQNTDTQYFGPGTRLTVL.

This clonotype was counted a few times. The gene calls are TRBV3-1 and TRBJ1-2; D is unresolved. This CDR3 spans 13 amino acids. CDR1 is LGHDT and CDR2 is YNNKEL in the germline V gene (reference sequence). Between the trimmed V and J ends, which lost 3 bases and 3 bases, there was a span of 8 bases. The CDR3 coding sequence is TGTGCCAGCAGCCATGGAGACCACTATGGCTACACCTTC. This gives the protein CASSHGDHYGYTF. The full variable domain, its missing parts supplied by reference TRBV3-1 and TRBJ1-2, is DTAVSQTPKYLVTQMGNDKSIKCEQNLGHDTMYWYKQDSKKFLKIMFSYNNKELIINETVPNRFSPKSPDKAHLNLHINSLELGDSAVYFCASSHGDHYGYTFGSGTRLTVV.

V and J are TRBV24-1 and TRBJ2-2; D possibly corresponds to TRBD1 (6 bases). V lost 7 bases and J 0 bases, leaving 11 bases between the germline ends. The germline CDR1 and CDR2 sequences are KGHDR and SFDVKD. The CDR3 length is 15 residues. CDR3 nucleotides: TGTGCCACCAGGGGTGGGACACCGAACACCGGGGAGCTGTTTTTT. This sequence encodes CATRGGTPNTGELFF.

V is TRBV12-3 or TRBV12-4 and J is TRBJ2-7, with a tentative D call TRBD2 (5 bases). V shed 4 bases and J shed 4 bases, with 11 bases lying between them. The CDR3 spans 13 residues. Here the CDR3 DNA reads TGTGCCAGCAGTTCCTTAAGCGGATACGAGCAGTACTTC. It yields the protein CASSSLSGYEQYF.

This clonotype was detected a few times. V is TRBV6-1 and J is TRBJ1-1; 7 bases are a match to TRBD1. The CDR3 contains 14 residues. Germline values: CDR1 MNHNS, CDR2 SASEGT. V shed 7 bases, J shed 4 bases, and the junction held 9 bases outside the gene matches. In nucleotides, the CDR3 is TGTGCCAGCACCGAAGGGGGCGGAGGCACTGAAGCTTTCTTT. Its protein product is CASTEGGGGTEAFF.

This clonotype was seen a few times. V gene TRBV6-2 or TRBV6-3 combines with J gene TRBJ2-1; no reliable D call. V was shortened by 0 bases and J by 10 bases, with 7 bases between the two germline ends. This CDR3 contains 12 residues. Germline V gene sequence: CDR1 MNHEY, CDR2 SVGEGT. CDR3 DNA: TGTGCCAGCAGTTACTCCAACCCGGAGCAGTTCTTC. Translating gives CASSYSNPEQFF.

This clonotype came up a few times. The chain employs TRBV20-1 and TRBJ2-7; 8 nucleotides match TRBD1. Germline V CDR1 and CDR2: DFQATT, SNEGSKA (reference sequence). The CDR3 spans 15 residues. Unmatched junction bases numbered 11, after V lost 6 bases and J lost 1 base. For the CDR3, the DNA is TGCAGTGCAACTATGGACAGGGTATCTTCCTACGAGCAGTACTTC. Its translation is CSATMDRVSSYEQYF.

The chain recombines TRBV6-5 with TRBJ2-5; D is uncertain. The germline gives CDR1 MNHEY, CDR2 SVGAGI. The CDR3 loop spans 17 amino acids. V lost 2 bases and J lost 5, with 21 bases in between. The CDR3 loop reads CASSYGRTGHVGETQYF. In nucleotides, the CDR3 is TGTGCCAGCAGTTACGGTCGAACCGGGCACGTCGGGGAGACCCAGTACTTC.

This clonotype came up many times. The chain carries TRBV12-3 or TRBV12-4 and TRBJ1-2; TRBD1 might be the D (5 bases). This CDR3 contains 15 residues. V lost 5 bases to trimming and J lost 0 bases, with 13 bases between them. The CDR3 DNA reads as TGTGCCAGCAGTGCGAGGCGGGGGGCTAACTATGGCTACACCTTC. As protein: CASSARRGANYGYTF.

In this sample, this clonotype turned up a few times. The chain has TRBV6-1 and TRBJ1-5, with 8 positions matching TRBD1. CDR3 size: 16 residues. Germline CDR1 reads MNHNS; CDR2 reads SASEGT. The trim removed 6 bases at V and 0 bases at J, leaving 7 bases unmatched. CDR3 bases: TGTGCCAGCAGCCGAGAGGGACAGGTTAGCAATCAGCCCCAGCATTTT. This sequence encodes CASSREGQVSNQPQHF.

The chain carries TRBV12-3 or TRBV12-4 and TRBJ2-7; D may be TRBD2 (5 bases). CDR3 length equals 14 residues. Trimming took off 3 bases at V and 2 bases at J, with 11 bases between the two ends. The CDR3 sequence is CASSLGETPYEQYF. The CDR3 DNA follows: TGTGCCAGCAGTTTGGGAGAAACCCCCTACGAGCAGTACTTC.

In its sample, this clonotype was seen a few times. The chain employs TRBV5-6 and TRBJ2-6; a possible D gene is TRBD1 (5 bases). Deletions cut 0 bases from V and 0 bases from J, with 10 bases between. Looked up from germline, CDR1 is SGHDT and CDR2 is YYEEEE. This CDR3 comprises 17 residues. The CDR3 DNA is TGTGCCAGCAGCTTGGGGGGCTTCTTCTCTGGGGCCAACGTCCTGACTTTC. This translates into CASSLGGFFSGANVLTF.

This clonotype came up a few times. The chain's CDR3 is CSVQYLNQPQHF. The CDR3 coding sequence is TGCAGCGTTCAGTACCTTAATCAGCCCCAGCATTTT. This chain links TRBV29-1 with TRBJ1-5; D remains unclear. The ends were cut back, 5 bases at V and 4 bases at J, with 9 bases in the middle. In germline, CDR1 is SQVTM, CDR2 ANQGSEA. This CDR3 spans 12 amino acids.

This clonotype was counted only a few times. This rearrangement joins TRBV7-9 to TRBJ1-1; D call uncertain. Germline CDR1 reads SEHNR; CDR2 reads FQNEAQ (reference sequence). The CDR3 runs 15 residues. V was shortened by 1 base and J by 5 bases, with 14 bases between the two germline ends. CDR3 residues: CASSLGSRAKTEAFF. DNA of the CDR3: TGTGCCAGCAGCTTAGGGTCCCGGGCGAAGACTGAAGCTTTCTTT.

With regard to this clonotype: This is likely a read error, given that the CDR3 carries no conserved phenylalanine or tryptophan at its end. No DNA is shown, since the ends of the CDR3 on it are uncertain; the CDR3 is the one TCRdb lists. This rearrangement joins TRBV11-3 to TRBJ1-2; the DNA was not used to check the table's D call, TRBD1. The CDR3 comprises 13 residues, both ends counted. CDR1 is SGHNT, CDR2 YENEEA, per germline. Here the CDR3 reads CASSSSQQAPSTS.

This clonotype was found many times. The chain couples TRBV7-2 to TRBJ2-1; 7 nucleotides align to TRBD1. This CDR3 comprises 13 residues. Germline V gene data show CDR1 as SGHTA and CDR2 as FQGNSA. V shed 10 bases and J 7 bases; nucleotides not matched to a gene: 10. This chain's CDR3 is CATRRTGGNEQFF. CDR3 nucleotide sequence: TGTGCCACCCGAAGGACAGGTGGGAATGAGCAGTTCTTC.

This clonotype was recorded at least ten times. The chain is built from TRBV4-2 and TRBJ1-5, with D unclear. The CDR3 is 16 amino acids. V was shortened by 1 base and J by 9 bases, with 19 bases between the two germline ends. The germline V gene encodes CDR1 LGHNA and CDR2 YNFKEQ. In DNA form, the CDR3 reads TGTGCCAGCAGCCAAGCAGCCGACCCACCTTGGCGGCCCCAGCATTTT. Translation: CASSQAADPPWRPQHF.

This clonotype came up a few times. This chain uses TRBV7-9 with TRBJ1-6, with D tentatively TRBD1 (5 bases). The V end lost 5 bases, the J end lost 6 bases, and 17 bases lay between the germline ends. The CDR3 sequence is 16 residues long. Germline V CDR1 and CDR2: SEHNR, FQNEAQ (reference sequence). The CDR3 bases are TGTGCCAGCAGCCCCGTCGGGGGACGCCTTAATTCACCCCTCCACTTT. This sequence encodes CASSPVGGRLNSPLHF.

The rearrangement links TRBV29-1 to TRBJ2-7; D call uncertain. The ends were cut back, 3 bases at V and 0 bases at J, with 12 bases in the middle. This CDR3 region has 14 residues. Germline V gene lookup returns CDR1 SQVTM and CDR2 ANQGSEA. CDR3 sequence: CSVEQDPHSYEQYF. The CDR3 nucleotides are TGCAGCGTTGAGCAGGACCCGCACTCCTACGAGCAGTACTTC.

CDR3 DNA: TGTGCCTGTCGGGGGGATCCAGTCGGGGCGGGTGAGCAGTTCTTC. Residues: CACRGDPVGAGEQFF. This chain links TRBV30 with TRBJ2-1; TRBD2 aligns across 7 bases. Looked up from germline, CDR1 is GTSNPN and CDR2 is SVGIG (reference sequence). Trimming cost V 6 bases and J 9 bases; bases outside gene matches: 17. CDR3 size: 15 residues.